This TCR beta chain was captured in a study of PD-1 blockade in classical Hodgkin lymphoma. Study as a whole: It was nivolumab at 3 mg/kg, given intravenously every 2 weeks, that patients received. Notes on the study in general: Complete responders possessed baseline diversity comparable to newly diagnosed patients.

Each and every patient relapsed after autologous stem cell transplantation, and patients got differing brentuximab vedotin exposure. Sequencing was performed with immunoSEQ multiplex PCR; in TCRdb, only in-frame clones are kept and a portion is missing. The table includes tens of thousands of clones, roughly 73% detected once. The CDR3 sequence is 13 residues long. The V and J ends lost 4 bases and 6 bases respectively, with 13 bases between them. Germline loops: CDR1 MNHEY, CDR2 SVGAGI. The table lists this clone with a few counts. Its antigen is not identified. The chain is built from TRBV6-5 and TRBJ2-7; unclear D gene. This TCR derives from a human donor with classical Hodgkin lymphoma. Sequencing was performed on peripheral blood mononuclear cells (PBMCs), taken at baseline. The CDR3 nucleotides read TGTGCCAGCAGTTCCTCGCTCCGCGGCGAGCAGTACTTC. It translates to CASSSSLRGEQYF.